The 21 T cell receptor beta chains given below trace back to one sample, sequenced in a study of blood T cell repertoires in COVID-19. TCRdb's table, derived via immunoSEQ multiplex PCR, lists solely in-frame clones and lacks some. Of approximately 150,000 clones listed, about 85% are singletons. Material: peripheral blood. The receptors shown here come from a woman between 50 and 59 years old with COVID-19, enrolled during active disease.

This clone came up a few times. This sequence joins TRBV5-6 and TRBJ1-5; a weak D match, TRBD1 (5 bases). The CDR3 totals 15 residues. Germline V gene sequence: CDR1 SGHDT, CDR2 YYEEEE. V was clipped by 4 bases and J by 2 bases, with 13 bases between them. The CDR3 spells CASSLDGGGNQPQHF. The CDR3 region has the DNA TGTGCCAGCAGCCTCGACGGAGGGGGCAATCAGCCCCAGCATTTT. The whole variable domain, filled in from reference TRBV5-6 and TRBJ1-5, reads DAGVTQSPTHLIKTRGQQVTLRCSPKSGHDTVSWYQQALGQGPQFIFQYYEEEERQRGNFPDRFSGHQFPNYSSELNVNALLLGDSALYLCASSLDGGGNQPQHFGDGTRLSIL.

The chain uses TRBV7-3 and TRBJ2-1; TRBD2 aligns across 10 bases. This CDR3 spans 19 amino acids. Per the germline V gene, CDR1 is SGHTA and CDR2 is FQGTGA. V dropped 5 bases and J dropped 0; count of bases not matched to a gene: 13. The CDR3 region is CASSPRRGAGGRSYNEQFF. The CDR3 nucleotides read TGTGCCAGCAGCCCCCGGAGAGGAGCGGGGGGGCGCTCCTACAATGAGCAGTTCTTC.

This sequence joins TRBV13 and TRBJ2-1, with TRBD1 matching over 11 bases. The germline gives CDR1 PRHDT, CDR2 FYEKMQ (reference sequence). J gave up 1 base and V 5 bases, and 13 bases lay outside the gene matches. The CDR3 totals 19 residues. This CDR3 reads CASSLRDRGYVGSYNEQFF. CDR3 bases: TGTGCCAGCAGCCTCCGGGACAGGGGGTATGTGGGATCCTACAATGAGCAGTTCTTC.

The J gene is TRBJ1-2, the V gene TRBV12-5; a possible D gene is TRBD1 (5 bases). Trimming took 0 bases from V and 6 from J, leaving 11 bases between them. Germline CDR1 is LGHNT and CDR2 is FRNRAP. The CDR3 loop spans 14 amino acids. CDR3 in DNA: TGTGCTAGTGGTTTGGTACCCCTAGGGGATGGCTACACCTTC. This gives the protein CASGLVPLGDGYTF.

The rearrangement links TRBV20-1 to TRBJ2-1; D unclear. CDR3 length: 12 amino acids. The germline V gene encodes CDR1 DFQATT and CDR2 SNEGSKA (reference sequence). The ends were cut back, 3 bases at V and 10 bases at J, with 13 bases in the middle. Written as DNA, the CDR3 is TGCAGTGCTAGTGCCGGAGTAGGAGAGCAGTTCTTC. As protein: CSASAGVGEQFF.

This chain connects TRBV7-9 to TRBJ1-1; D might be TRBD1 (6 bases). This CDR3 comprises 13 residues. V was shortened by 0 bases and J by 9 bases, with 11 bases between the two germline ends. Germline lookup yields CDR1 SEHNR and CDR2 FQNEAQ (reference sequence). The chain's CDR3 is CASSLAETGQAFF. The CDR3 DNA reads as TGTGCCAGCAGCTTAGCCGAGACAGGACAAGCTTTCTTT.

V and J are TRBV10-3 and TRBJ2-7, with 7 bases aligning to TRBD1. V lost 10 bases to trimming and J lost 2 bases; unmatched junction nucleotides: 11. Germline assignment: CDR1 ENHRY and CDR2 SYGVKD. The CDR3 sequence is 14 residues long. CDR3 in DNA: TGTGCCAGCAGGACCGGGACAGAGACCTACGAGCAGTACTTC. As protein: CASRTGTETYEQYF.

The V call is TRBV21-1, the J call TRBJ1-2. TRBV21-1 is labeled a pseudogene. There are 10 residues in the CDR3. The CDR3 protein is CASSKGHGGF. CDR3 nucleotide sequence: TGTGCCAGCAGCAAAGGACACGGGGGCTTC.

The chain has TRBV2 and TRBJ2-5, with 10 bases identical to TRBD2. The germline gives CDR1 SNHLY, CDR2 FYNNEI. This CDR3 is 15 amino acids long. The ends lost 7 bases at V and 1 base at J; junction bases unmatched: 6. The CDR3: CASILAGSIQETQYF. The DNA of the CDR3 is TGTGCCAGCATACTAGCGGGGTCCATCCAAGAGACCCAGTACTTC.

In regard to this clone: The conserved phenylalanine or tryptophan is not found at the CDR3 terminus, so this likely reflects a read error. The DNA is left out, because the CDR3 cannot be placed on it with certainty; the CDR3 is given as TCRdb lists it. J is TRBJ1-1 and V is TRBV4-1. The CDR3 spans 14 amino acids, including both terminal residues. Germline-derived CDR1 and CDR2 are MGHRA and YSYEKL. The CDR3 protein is CASSQGPLGVPEKA.

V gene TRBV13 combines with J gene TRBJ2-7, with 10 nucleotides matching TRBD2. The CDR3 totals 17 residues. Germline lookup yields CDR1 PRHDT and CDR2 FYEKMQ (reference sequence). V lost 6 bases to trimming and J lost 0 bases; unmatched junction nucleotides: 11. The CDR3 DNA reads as TGTGCCAGCAGGAAAGGCCCTAGCGGGGGCCTCTCCTACGAGCAGTACTTC. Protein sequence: CASRKGPSGGLSYEQYF.

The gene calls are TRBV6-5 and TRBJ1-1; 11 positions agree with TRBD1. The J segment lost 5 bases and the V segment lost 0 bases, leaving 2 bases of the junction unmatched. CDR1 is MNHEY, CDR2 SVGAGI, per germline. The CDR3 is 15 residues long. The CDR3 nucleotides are TGTGCCAGCAGTTACTCAGGGACAGGGGGGACTGAAGCTTTCTTT. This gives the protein CASSYSGTGGTEAFF.

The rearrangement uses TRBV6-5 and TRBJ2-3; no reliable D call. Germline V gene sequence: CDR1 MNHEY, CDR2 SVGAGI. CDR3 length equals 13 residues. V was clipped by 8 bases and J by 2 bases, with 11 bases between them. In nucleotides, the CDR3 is TGTGCCAGCGGAGCCTACCTCACAGATACGCAGTATTTT. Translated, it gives CASGAYLTDTQYF.

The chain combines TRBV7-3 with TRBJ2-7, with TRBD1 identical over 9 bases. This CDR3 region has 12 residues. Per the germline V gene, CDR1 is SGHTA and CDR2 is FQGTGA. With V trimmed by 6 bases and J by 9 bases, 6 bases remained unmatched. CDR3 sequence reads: CASSITGGRQYF. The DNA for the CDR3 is TGTGCCAGCAGTATCACAGGGGGCAGGCAGTACTTC.

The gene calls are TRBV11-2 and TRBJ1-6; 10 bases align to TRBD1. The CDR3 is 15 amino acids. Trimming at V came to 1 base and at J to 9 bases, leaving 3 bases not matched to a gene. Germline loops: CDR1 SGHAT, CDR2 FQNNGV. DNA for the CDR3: TGTGCCAGCAGCTTAGGAGGGACAGGGGTTTCACCCCTCCACTTT. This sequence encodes CASSLGGTGVSPLHF.

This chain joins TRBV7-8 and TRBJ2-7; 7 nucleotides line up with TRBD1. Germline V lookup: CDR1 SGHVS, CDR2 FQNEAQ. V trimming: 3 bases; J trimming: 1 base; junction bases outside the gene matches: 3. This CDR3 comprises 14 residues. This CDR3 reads CASSFPDRSYEQYF. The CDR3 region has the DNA TGTGCCAGCAGCTTCCCGGACAGGTCCTACGAGCAGTACTTC.

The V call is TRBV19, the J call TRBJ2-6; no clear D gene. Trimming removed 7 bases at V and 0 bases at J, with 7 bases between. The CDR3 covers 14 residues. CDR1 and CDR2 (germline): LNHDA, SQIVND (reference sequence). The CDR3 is CASTESSGANVLTF. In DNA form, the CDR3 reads TGTGCCAGTACCGAGAGCTCTGGGGCCAACGTCCTGACTTTC. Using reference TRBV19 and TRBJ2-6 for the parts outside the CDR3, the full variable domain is DGGITQSPKYLFRKEGQNVTLSCEQNLNHDAMYWYRQDPGQGLRLIYYSQIVNDFQKGDIAEGYSVSREKKESFPLTVTSAQKNPTAFYLCASTESSGANVLTFGAGSRLTVL.

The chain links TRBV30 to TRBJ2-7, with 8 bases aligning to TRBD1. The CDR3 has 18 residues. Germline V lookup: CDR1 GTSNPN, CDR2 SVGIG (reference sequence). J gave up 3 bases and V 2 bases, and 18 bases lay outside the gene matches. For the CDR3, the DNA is TGTGCCTGGAGTCCCCGGACAGGGAATCTTATTTCAAACTACGAGCAGTACTTC. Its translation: CAWSPRTGNLISNYEQYF.

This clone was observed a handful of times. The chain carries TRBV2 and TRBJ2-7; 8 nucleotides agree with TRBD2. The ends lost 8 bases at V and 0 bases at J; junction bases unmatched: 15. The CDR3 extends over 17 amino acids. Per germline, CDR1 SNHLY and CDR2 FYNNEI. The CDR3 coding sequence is TGTGCCAGCTTCGGCGGGGTACTAGCGGAGAGCTCCTACGAGCAGTACTTC. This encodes CASFGGVLAESSYEQYF.

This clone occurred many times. The CDR3 coding sequence is TGTGCCAGCAGTTTAGAGGTTGTGGGGACAGGATTCACCGGGGAGCTGTTTTTT. Translated, it gives CASSLEVVGTGFTGELFF. The J gene is TRBJ2-2, the V gene TRBV27, with 8 bases lining up with TRBD1. The V and J ends lost 2 bases and 4 bases, in that order; junction bases with no gene match: 12. Germline V gives CDR1 MNHEY, CDR2 SMNVEV (reference sequence). The CDR3 has 18 residues.

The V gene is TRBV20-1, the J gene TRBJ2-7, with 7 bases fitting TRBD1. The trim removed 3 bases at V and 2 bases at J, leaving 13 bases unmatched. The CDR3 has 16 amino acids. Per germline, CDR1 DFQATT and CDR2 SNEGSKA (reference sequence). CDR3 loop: CSASNRDSPLPYEQYF. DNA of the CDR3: TGCAGTGCTAGTAACCGGGACAGCCCTTTACCCTACGAGCAGTACTTC.